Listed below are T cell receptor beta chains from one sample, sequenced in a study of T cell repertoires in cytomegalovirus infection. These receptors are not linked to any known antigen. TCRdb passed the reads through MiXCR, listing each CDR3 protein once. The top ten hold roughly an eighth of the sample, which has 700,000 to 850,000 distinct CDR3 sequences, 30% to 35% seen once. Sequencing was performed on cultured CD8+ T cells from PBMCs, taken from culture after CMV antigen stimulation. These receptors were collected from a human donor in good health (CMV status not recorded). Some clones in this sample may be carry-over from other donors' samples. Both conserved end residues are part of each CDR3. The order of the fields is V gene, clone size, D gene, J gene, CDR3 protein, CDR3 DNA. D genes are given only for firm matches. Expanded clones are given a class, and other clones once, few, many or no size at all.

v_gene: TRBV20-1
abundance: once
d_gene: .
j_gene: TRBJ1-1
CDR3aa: CSARGPYEAFF
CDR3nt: TGCAGTGCTAGAGGTCCCTATGAAGCTTTCTTT

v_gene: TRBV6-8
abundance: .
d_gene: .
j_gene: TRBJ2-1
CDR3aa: CASAQSSSYNEQFF
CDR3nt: TGTGCCAGCGCACAGAGTAGTTCCTACAATGAGCAGTTCTTC

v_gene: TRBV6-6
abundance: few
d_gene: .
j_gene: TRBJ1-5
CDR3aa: CASGPGFYMGNQPQHF
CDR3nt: TGTGCCAGCGGACCGGGTTTCTATATGGGCAATCAGCCCCAGCATTTT

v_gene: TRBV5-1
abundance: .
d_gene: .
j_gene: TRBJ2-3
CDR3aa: CASSSARGPTDTQYF
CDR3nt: TGCGCCAGCAGCTCCGCACGGGGCCCGACAGATACGCAGTATTTT

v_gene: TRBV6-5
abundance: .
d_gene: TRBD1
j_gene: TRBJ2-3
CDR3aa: CASSYPGQGDSADTQYF
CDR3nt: TGTGCCAGCAGTTACCCGGGACAGGGGGACAGCGCAGATACGCAGTATTTT

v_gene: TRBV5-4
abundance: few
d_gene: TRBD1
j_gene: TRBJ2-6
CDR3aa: CASSPKQGSSPSGANVLTF
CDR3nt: TGTGCCAGCAGCCCGAAACAGGGGTCGTCCCCCTCTGGGGCCAACGTCCTGACTTTC

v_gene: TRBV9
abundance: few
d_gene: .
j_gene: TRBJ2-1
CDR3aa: CASSVARHGARNNEQFF
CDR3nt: TGTGCCAGCAGCGTAGCTCGCCACGGGGCAAGGAACAATGAGCAGTTCTTC

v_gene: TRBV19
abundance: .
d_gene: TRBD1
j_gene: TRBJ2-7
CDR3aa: CASSITGQGFHEQYF
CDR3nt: TGTGCCAGTAGTATAACGGGACAGGGGTTCCACGAGCAGTACTTC

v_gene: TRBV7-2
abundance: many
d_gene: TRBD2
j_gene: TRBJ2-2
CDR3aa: CASSLGSGGRSGELFF
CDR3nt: TGTGCCAGCAGCTTGGGCAGCGGGGGGCGGAGCGGGGAGCTGTTTTTT

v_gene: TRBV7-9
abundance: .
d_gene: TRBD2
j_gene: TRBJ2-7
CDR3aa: CASSWPLRGEGEQYF
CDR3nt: TGTGCCAGCAGCTGGCCCTTGCGGGGGGAAGGGGAGCAGTACTTC

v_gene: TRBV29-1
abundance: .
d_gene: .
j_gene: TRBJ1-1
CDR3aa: CSVEGTPTEKNTEAFF
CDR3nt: TGCAGCGTTGAAGGGACCCCGACAGAGAAGAACACTGAAGCTTTCTTT

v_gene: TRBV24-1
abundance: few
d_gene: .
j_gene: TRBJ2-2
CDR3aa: CATSDLGEGELFF
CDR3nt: TGTGCCACCAGTGATTTAGGCGAGGGGGAGCTGTTTTTT

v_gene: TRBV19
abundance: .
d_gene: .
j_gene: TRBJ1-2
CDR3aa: CASHITGGYGYTF
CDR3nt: TGTGCCAGTCACATAACTGGGGGGTATGGCTACACCTTC

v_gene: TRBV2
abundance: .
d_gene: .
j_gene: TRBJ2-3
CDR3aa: CASSEGIRPDTQYF
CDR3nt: TGTGCCAGCAGTGAAGGAATTAGACCAGATACGCAGTATTTT

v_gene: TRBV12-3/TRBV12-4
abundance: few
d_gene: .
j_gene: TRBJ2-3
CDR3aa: CASSLGGPDTQYF
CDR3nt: TGTGCCAGCAGTTTGGGGGGGCCAGATACGCAGTATTTT

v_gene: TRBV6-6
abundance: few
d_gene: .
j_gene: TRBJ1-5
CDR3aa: CASRITAVSNQPQHF
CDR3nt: TGTGCCAGCAGGATCACGGCAGTTAGCAATCAGCCCCAGCATTTT